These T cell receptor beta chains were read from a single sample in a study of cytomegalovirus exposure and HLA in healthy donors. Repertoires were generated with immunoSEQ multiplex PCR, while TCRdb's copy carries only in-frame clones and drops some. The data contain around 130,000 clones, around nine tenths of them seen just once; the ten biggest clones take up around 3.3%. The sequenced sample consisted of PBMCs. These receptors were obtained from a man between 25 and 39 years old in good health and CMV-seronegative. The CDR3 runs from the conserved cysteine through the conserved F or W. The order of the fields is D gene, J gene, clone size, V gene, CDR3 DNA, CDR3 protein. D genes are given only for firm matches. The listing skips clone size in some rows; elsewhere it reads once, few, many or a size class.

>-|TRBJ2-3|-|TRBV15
TGTGCCACCAGCAGTGTCAGGGGAGTAGCAGATACGCAGTATTTT
CATSSVRGVADTQYF
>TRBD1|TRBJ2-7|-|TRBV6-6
TGTGCCAGCAGTTCCCCCGGGACAGGGACATACGAGCAGTACTTC
CASSSPGTGTYEQYF
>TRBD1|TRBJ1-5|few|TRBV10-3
TGTGCCATCAGTGACGAGTCAGGGGGGCAGCCCCAGCATTTT
CAISDESGGQPQHF
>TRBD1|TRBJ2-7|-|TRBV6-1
TGTGCCACCGGACAGGGCTACGAGCAGTACTTC
CATGQGYEQYF
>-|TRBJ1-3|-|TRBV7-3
TGTGCCAGCAGCTTAACGGGAGCAGGATTGGGAAACACCATATATTTT
CASSLTGAGLGNTIYF
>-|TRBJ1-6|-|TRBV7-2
TGTGCCAGCACCCCGCTGGGAGTACAGAATAATTCACCCCTCCACTTT
CASTPLGVQNNSPLHF
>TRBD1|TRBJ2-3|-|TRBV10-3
TGTGCCATCAGTGGGACAGGGGGCAGGGATACGCAGTATTTT
CAISGTGGRDTQYF
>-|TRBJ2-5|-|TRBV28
TGTGCCAGCAGTTTAACAGGATTAAAAGAGACCCAGTACTTC
CASSLTGLKETQYF
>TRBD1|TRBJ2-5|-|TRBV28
TGTGCCACCTTAGACAGGGATTCGGAGACCCAGTACTTC
CATLDRDSETQYF
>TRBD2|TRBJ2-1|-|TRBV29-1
TGCAGCGCCGGGACTAGCGGGGGCCTGGGCCCCTACAATGAGCAGTTCTTC
CSAGTSGGLGPYNEQFF
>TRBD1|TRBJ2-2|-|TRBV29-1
TGCAGCGTTGTTCAGGGGGATCCCCCGAACACCGGGGAGCTGTTTTTT
CSVVQGDPPNTGELFF
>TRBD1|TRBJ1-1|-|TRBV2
TGTGCCAGGGACCGACAGGGGAACACTGAAGCTTTCTTT
CARDRQGNTEAFF